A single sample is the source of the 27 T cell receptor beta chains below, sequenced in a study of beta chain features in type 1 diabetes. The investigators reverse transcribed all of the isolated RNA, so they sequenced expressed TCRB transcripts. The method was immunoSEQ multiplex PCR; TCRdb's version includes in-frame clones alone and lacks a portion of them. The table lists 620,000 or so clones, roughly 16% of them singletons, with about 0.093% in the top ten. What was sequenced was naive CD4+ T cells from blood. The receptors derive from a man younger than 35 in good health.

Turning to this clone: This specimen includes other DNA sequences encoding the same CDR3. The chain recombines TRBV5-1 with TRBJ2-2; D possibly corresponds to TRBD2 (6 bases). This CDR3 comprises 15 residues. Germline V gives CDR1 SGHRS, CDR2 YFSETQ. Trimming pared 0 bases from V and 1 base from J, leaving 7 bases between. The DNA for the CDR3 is TGCGCCAGCAGCTTGGGTAGCGGGAACACCGGGGAGCTGTTTTTT. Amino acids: CASSLGSGNTGELFF.

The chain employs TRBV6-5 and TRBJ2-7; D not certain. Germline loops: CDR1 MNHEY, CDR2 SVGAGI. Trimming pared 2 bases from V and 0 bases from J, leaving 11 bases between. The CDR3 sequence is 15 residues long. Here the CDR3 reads CASSYRSPSSYEQYF. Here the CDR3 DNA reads TGTGCCAGCAGTTACCGCAGCCCGAGCTCCTACGAGCAGTACTTC.

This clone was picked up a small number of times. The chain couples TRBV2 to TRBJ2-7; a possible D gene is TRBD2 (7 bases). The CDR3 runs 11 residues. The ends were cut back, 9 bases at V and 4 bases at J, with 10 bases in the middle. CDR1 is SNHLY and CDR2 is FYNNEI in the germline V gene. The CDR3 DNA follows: TGTGCCAGTAAGGGGGGGTACGAGCAGTACTTC. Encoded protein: CASKGGYEQYF. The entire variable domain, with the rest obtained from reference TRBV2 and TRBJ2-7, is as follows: EPEVTQTPSHQVTQMGQEVILRCVPISNHLYFYWYRQILGQKVEFLVSFYNNEISEKSEIFDDQFSVERPDGSNFTLKIRSTKLEDSAMYFCASKGGYEQYFGPGTRLTVT.

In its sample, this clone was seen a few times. CDR3 sequence reads: CAWSNTGGTLFF. The CDR3 bases are TGTGCCTGGAGTAATACTGGAGGGACCCTGTTTTTT. The rearrangement uses TRBV30 and TRBJ1-4; TRBD1 is a possible D gene (5 bases). The CDR3 runs 12 residues. V lost 2 bases to trimming and J lost 14 bases, with 15 bases between them. Looked up from germline, CDR1 is GTSNPN and CDR2 is SVGIG (reference sequence).

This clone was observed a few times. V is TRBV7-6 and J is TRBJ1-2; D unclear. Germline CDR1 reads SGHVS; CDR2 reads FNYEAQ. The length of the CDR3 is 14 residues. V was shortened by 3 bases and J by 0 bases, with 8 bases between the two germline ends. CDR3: CASSLGTANYGYTF. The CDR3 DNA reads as TGTGCCAGCAGCTTGGGAACAGCTAACTATGGCTACACCTTC.

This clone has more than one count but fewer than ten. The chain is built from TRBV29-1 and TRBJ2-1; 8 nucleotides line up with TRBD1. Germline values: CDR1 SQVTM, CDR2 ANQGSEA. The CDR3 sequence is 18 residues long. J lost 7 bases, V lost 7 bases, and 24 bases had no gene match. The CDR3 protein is CSAKGQVGTGGRYNEQFF. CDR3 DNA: TGCAGCGCTAAGGGACAGGTAGGGACTGGCGGGCGATATAATGAGCAGTTCTTC.

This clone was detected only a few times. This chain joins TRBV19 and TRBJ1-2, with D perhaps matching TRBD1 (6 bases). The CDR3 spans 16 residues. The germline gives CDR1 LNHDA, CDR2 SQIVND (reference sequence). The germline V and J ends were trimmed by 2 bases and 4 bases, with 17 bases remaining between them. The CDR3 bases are TGTGCCAGTAGTATATCTCCGCGGAGGGGGGCCTATGGCTACACCTTC. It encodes CASSISPRRGAYGYTF. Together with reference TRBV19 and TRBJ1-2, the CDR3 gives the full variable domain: DGGITQSPKYLFRKEGQNVTLSCEQNLNHDAMYWYRQDPGQGLRLIYYSQIVNDFQKGDIAEGYSVSREKKESFPLTVTSAQKNPTAFYLCASSISPRRGAYGYTFGSGTRLTVV.

The DNA of the CDR3 is TGTGCCAGCAGACCAGCGCTAGTGGCCAAAAACATTCAGTACTTC. Translated: CASRPALVAKNIQYF. This chain links TRBV7-9 with TRBJ2-4; D is uncertain. The V gene lost 6 bases and the J gene lost 1 base, with 13 bases spanning the gap. Germline assignment: CDR1 SEHNR and CDR2 FQNEAQ (reference sequence). The CDR3 is 15 residues long.

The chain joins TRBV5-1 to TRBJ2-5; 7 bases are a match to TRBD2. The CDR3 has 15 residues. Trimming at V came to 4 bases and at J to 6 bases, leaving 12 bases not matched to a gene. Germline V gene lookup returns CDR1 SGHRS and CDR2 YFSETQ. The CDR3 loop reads CASSQLSGPSKTQYF. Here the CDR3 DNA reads TGCGCCAGCAGCCAACTTAGCGGGCCTTCGAAGACCCAGTACTTC.

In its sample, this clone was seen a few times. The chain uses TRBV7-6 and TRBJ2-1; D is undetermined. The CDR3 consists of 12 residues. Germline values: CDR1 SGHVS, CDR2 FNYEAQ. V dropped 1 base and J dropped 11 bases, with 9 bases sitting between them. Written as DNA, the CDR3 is TGTGCCAGCAGCTTAGGGCAAAATCAGCAGTTCTTC. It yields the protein CASSLGQNQQFF.

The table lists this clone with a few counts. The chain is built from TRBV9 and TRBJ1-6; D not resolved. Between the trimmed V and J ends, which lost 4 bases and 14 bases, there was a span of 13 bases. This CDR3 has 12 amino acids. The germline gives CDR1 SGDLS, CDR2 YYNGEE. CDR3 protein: CASSLWREALHF. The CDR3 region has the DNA TGTGCCAGCAGCCTCTGGCGTGAGGCCCTCCACTTT.

The CDR3 nucleotides read TGTGCCAGCAGCGCCAAAGGGGGGAGCATTAGCACAGATACGCAGTATTTT. Encoded protein: CASSAKGGSISTDTQYF. The genes are TRBV9 and TRBJ2-3; either TRBD1 or TRBD2 may supply D (6 bases each). The CDR3 has 17 residues. V lost 3 bases, J lost 0 bases, and 17 bases lay in between. CDR1 and CDR2 (germline): SGDLS, YYNGEE.

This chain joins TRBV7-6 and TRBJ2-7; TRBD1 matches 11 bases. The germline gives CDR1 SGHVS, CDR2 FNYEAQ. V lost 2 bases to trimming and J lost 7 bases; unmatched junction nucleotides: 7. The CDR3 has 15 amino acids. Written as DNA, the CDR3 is TGTGCCAGCAGCTTACCCGGACAGGGGGCGGGGGAGCAGTACTTC. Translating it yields CASSLPGQGAGEQYF.

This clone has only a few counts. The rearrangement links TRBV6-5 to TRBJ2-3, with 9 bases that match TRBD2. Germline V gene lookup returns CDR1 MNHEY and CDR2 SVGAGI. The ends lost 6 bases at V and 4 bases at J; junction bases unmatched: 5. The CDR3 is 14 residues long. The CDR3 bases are TGTGCCAGCAGCTTTAGCGGGGGCCCAGATACGCAGTATTTT. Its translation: CASSFSGGPDTQYF.

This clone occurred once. DNA for the CDR3: TGTGCCAGCGGACAGGCCGAGCAGTACTTC. This encodes CASGQAEQYF. The chain carries TRBV6-5 and TRBJ2-7; 7 nucleotides agree with TRBD1. Trimming at V came to 8 bases and at J to 6 bases, leaving 1 base not matched to a gene. The germline V gene has CDR1 MNHEY and CDR2 SVGAGI. The length of the CDR3 is 10 residues.

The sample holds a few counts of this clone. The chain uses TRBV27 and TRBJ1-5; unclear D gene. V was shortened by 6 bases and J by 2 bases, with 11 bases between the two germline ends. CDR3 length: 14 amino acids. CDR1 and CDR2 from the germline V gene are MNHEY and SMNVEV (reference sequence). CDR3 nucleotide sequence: TGTGCCAGCAGCTTCCAGGCGGGCAATCAGCCCCAGCATTTT. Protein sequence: CASSFQAGNQPQHF.

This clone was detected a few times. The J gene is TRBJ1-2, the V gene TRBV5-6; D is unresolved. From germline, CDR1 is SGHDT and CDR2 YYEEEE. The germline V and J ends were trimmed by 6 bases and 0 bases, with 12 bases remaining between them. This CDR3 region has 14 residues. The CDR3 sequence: CASTPVGTNYGYTF. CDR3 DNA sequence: TGTGCCAGCACCCCGGTGGGTACTAACTATGGCTACACCTTC.

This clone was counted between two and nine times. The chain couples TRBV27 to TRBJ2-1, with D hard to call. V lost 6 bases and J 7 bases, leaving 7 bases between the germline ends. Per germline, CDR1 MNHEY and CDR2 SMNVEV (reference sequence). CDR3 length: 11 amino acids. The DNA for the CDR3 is TGTGCCAGCAGGGGTAGGAATGAGCAGTTCTTC. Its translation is CASRGRNEQFF.

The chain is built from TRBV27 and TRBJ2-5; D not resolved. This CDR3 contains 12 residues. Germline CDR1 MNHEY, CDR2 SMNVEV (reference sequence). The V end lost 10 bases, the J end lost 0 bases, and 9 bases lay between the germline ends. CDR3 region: CATGPYQETQYF. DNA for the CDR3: TGTGCCACCGGGCCTTACCAAGAGACCCAGTACTTC.

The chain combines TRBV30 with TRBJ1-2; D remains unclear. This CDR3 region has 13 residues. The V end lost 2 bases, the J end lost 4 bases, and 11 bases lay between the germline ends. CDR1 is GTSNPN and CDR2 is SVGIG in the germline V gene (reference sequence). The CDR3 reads CAWSRAPSYGYTF. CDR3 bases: TGTGCCTGGAGTAGGGCTCCTTCCTATGGCTACACCTTC.

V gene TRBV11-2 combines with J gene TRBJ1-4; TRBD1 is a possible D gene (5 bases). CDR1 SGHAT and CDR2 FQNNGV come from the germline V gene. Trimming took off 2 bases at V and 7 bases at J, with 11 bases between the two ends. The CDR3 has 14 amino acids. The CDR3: CASSLQGLGEKLFF. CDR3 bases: TGTGCCAGCAGCTTACAGGGATTGGGTGAAAAACTGTTTTTT.

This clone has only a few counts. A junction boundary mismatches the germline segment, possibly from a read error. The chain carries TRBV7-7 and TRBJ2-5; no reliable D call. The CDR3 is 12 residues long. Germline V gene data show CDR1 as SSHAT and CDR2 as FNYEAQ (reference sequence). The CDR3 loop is CASSSTTETQYF. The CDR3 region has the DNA TGTGCTAGCAGCTCCACTACAGAGACCCAGTACTTC.

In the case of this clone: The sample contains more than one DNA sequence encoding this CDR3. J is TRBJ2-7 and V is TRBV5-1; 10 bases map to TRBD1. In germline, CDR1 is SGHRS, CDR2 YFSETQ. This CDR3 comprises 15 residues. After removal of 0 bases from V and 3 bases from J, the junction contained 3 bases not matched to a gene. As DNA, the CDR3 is TGCGCCAGCAGCTTGGCGAGGACAGGGGGCTACGAGCAGTACTTC. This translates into CASSLARTGGYEQYF.

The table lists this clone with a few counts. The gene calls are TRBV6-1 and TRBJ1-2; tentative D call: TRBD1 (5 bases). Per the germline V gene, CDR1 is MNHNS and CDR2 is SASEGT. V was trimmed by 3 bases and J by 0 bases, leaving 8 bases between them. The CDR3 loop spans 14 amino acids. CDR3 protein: CASSDPGPNYGYTF. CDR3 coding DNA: TGTGCCAGCAGTGATCCGGGACCTAACTATGGCTACACCTTC.

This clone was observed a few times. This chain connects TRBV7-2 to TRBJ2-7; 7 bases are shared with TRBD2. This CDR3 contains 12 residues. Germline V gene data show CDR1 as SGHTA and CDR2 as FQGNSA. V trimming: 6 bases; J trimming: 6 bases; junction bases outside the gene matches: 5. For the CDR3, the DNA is TGTGCCAGCAGAGGGACGGGGGGCGAGCAGTACTTC. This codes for CASRGTGGEQYF.

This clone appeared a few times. The CDR3 DNA is TGTGCCACCAGAAGACAGGGCACTAATGAAAAACTGTTTTTT. It translates to CATRRQGTNEKLFF. The chain couples TRBV15 to TRBJ1-4; 7 bases are shared with TRBD1. The CDR3 is made up of 14 amino acids. The V and J ends lost 6 bases and 2 bases, in that order; junction bases with no gene match: 3. Germline-derived CDR1 and CDR2 are LNHNV and YYDKDF (reference sequence).

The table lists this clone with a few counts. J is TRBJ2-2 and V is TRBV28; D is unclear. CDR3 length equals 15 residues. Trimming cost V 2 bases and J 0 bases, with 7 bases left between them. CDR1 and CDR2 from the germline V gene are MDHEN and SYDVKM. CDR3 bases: TGTGCCAGCAGTTTACGGTCGCCGAACACCGGGGAGCTGTTTTTT. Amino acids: CASSLRSPNTGELFF.